The entry below gives a single T cell receptor beta chain sequence along with its context. Its target is not known. Patient tissue came from resections in Japan or China, 2014–2017. Two lung cancer pathologists independently confirmed each histologic diagnosis. These data are taken from a study of immune evolution from preneoplasia to lung adenocarcinoma. Study results and caveats: Normal lung had the highest top T cell clone frequencies. Normal lung had highest clonality; later lesions appeared denser, more diverse.

The CDR3 runs 13 residues. V lost 0 bases and J lost 10, with 10 bases in between. CDR1 and CDR2 from the germline V gene are MNHNS and SASEGT. Sequencing used immunoSEQ multiplex PCR; TCRdb keeps in-frame clones, though not all of them. The table lists about 7,400 clones, around 81% of them singletons, with 6% to 8% in the top ten. V usage is TRBV6-1 and J usage is TRBJ2-1; unclear D gene. This clonotype was sampled from a person aged 65-85 years with lung adenocarcinoma. The sequenced sample was FFPE adjacent normal lung tissue. The CDR3, as DNA: TGTGCCAGCAGTGAAGCTTCAGGCTGGGAGCAGTTCTTC. As protein: CASSEASGWEQFF.